Listed below are T cell receptor beta chains from one sample, sequenced in a study of CD8 T cells in Susac syndrome. TCRdb redid the calling of the immunoSEQ multiplex PCR reads with MiXCR, one entry per CDR3 protein. The data show some 110,000 distinct CDR3 sequences, approximately 93% seen once. Sequenced material: CD8+ T cells from PBMCs. The receptors stem from a human donor with Susac syndrome. CDR3s leave out the opening cysteine and the closing phenylalanine or tryptophan. Rows give clone size only sometimes, using once, few, many, or a class for an expanded clone.

size | V | CDR3
. | TRBV4-1 | ASSQVIGGSSYEQY
. | TRBV14 | ASSPNRGWGYT
once | TRBV6-5 | ASSYSSLSPDTQY
few | TRBV7-8 | ASSLGQQETQY
. | TRBV20-1 | SARLGLDTQY
. | TRBV9 | ASSASEDEAF
. | TRBV10-2 | ASSEGAGGQETQY
. | TRBV19 | ASSIDLGARYEQY
. | TRBV5-1 | ASSFPGNTEAF
. | TRBV3-1 | ASSQEGGGALDTQY
. | TRBV6-2/TRBV6-3 | ASSPRQTTEQY
. | TRBV15 | ATSRTDRDEQY
. | TRBV18 | ASYEEIPRTLNEAF
. | TRBV5-1 | ASSPAREQF
. | TRBV7-6 | ASRGLARETQY
. | TRBV7-6 | ASSLASWQETQY
once | TRBV27 | ASGGQAYEQY
. | TRBV2 | ASSATSGGMSSGANVLT
. | TRBV19 | ASSIGGGVNEQF
. | TRBV12-3/TRBV12-4 | ASSPLYGRGTQETQY
. | TRBV12-5 | ASGLDWDSPLH
. | TRBV9 | ASSVAGGARETQY
. | TRBV11-2 | ASSSTGTGGNEQY
. | TRBV27 | ASSFGGPYNEQF
. | TRBV27 | ASSSVGQGLDGYT
. | TRBV4-1 | ASSQRGLADTGELF
. | TRBV7-9 | ASSFHHEQF
once | TRBV12-3/TRBV12-4 | ASSPEGTGVHEQY
. | TRBV19 | ASSMRGVSNQPQH
. | TRBV3-1 | ASSQESHYEQY
once | TRBV19 | ASSEGLANEQF
. | TRBV5-1 | ASSLTSSGTETYEQY
. | TRBV7-3 | ASSLSGLGTEAF
once | TRBV12-3/TRBV12-4 | ASSLGTGPQDEQY
. | TRBV5-6 | ASSLGGYQGDVIY
once | TRBV2 | ANDRGQGNEQF
. | TRBV9 | ASSRSWDSYT
. | TRBV29-1 | SVDVPGRTSYEQY
once | TRBV1 | TSSQDISWDSNQPQH
. | TRBV20-1 | SARDQMNTEAF
. | TRBV10-3 | AISDRVSEQY
. | TRBV18 | ASSPDSLRTGELF
. | TRBV12-3/TRBV12-4 | ASSFPFVRSGANVLT
. | TRBV27 | ASSLDRGPYEQY
. | TRBV3-1 | ASSQDPDLYAGELF
. | TRBV4-3 | ASSQDPDYYNEQF
once | TRBV5-1 | ASSLEVLADTQY
. | TRBV9 | ASSAYKGGEGGNYGYT
. | TRBV2 | ASSESGADYEQY
. | TRBV3-1 | ASGAGASYEQY
. | TRBV6-5 | ASSYANTGELF
. | TRBV12-3/TRBV12-4 | ASSSAGGNQPQH
. | TRBV29-1 | SVDRPVFRVGTDTQY
. | TRBV11-2 | ASSLVTGVGYT
. | TRBV20-1 | SAPPGGGLPTSTDTQY